Presented here are 24 T cell receptor beta chains from one specimen sequenced in a study of T cell responses to AZD1222 COVID-19 vaccine. Here immunoSEQ multiplex PCR was the method, and the copy in TCRdb shows in-frame clones only, minus some. The sample holds some 130,000 clones, more than 85% seen once. The sample in question was peripheral blood, obtained on day 0 of AZD1222 vaccination. These receptors originate from an adult in good health.

The chain employs TRBV6-1 and TRBJ1-6; maybe TRBD1 (6 bases). The CDR3 is 13 amino acids. The germline V gene has CDR1 MNHNS and CDR2 SASEGT. The germline V and J ends were trimmed by 3 bases and 10 bases, with 10 bases remaining between them. Here the CDR3 reads CASSEYRVSPLHF. CDR3 nucleotides: TGTGCCAGCAGTGAGTACAGGGTATCACCCCTCCACTTT.

J is TRBJ2-7 and V is TRBV7-8; D is perhaps TRBD1 or TRBD2 (7 bases each). CDR3 length equals 12 residues. The germline gives CDR1 SGHVS, CDR2 FQNEAQ. The ends were cut back, 10 bases at V and 9 bases at J, with 19 bases in the middle. CDR3 bases: TGTGCCAACGGAGACAGGGAGGGCGGGCAGTACTTC. This encodes CANGDREGGQYF.

The V and J genes are TRBV12-5 and TRBJ2-7; no definite D call. The V and J ends lost 7 bases and 3 bases respectively, with 10 bases between them. The CDR3 runs 12 residues. CDR1 and CDR2 from the germline V gene are LGHNT and FRNRAP. The CDR3 region has the DNA TGTGCTAGTGCCGGGCCGGACTACGAGCAGTACTTC. Amino acid sequence: CASAGPDYEQYF.

This clone was seen a single time. The gene calls are TRBV7-9 and TRBJ2-7; TRBD2 agrees at 10 bases. Per germline, CDR1 SEHNR and CDR2 FQNEAQ (reference sequence). This CDR3 contains 18 residues. Losses at the gene ends were 0 bases for V and 4 bases for J; bases not matched to a gene: 12. As DNA, the CDR3 is TGTGCCAGCAGCTTAGCAACTACGGGGACTAGCGAAGCTTACGAGCAGTACTTC. The encoded protein is CASSLATTGTSEAYEQYF.

The chain uses TRBV28 and TRBJ2-3; no firm D call. Per the germline V gene, CDR1 is MDHEN and CDR2 is SYDVKM. Trimming stripped 7 bases from V and 2 bases from J, with 13 bases between. This CDR3 has 14 amino acids. The CDR3 protein is CASNLFGITDTQYF. The DNA of the CDR3 is TGTGCCAGCAACCTTTTTGGAATCACAGATACGCAGTATTTT.

This sequence joins TRBV20-1 and TRBJ2-3; TRBD1 matches 7 bases. In germline, CDR1 is DFQATT, CDR2 SNEGSKA (reference sequence). The V and J ends lost 3 bases and 8 bases, in that order; junction bases with no gene match: 2. This CDR3 has 11 residues. The CDR3 nucleotides are TGCAGTGCTAGGAGGGGGCCTACGCAGTATTTT. It codes for CSARRGPTQYF.

The chain links TRBV5-1 to TRBJ1-5; D unclear. CDR1 is SGHRS, CDR2 YFSETQ, per germline. The CDR3 extends over 13 amino acids. V lost 0 bases and J 4 bases, leaving 5 bases between the germline ends. This chain's CDR3 is CASSLDRNQPQHF. The CDR3 DNA sequence: TGCGCCAGCAGCTTGGACAGAAATCAGCCCCAGCATTTT.

The chain recombines TRBV4-1 with TRBJ1-5, with TRBD1 as a possible D gene (6 bases). V lost 0 bases, J lost 6 bases, and 12 bases lay in between. Germline loops: CDR1 MGHRA, CDR2 YSYEKL. CDR3 size: 15 residues. The CDR3 DNA reads TGCGCCAGCAGCCAAGATGGGCAGGGGATTCAGCCCCAGCATTTT. Its protein is CASSQDGQGIQPQHF.

V is TRBV4-2 and J is TRBJ1-5; unclear D gene. The CDR3 runs 15 residues. Germline loops: CDR1 LGHNA, CDR2 YNFKEQ. Trimming shortened V by 1 base and J by 0 bases, and 7 bases separated the two germline ends. The CDR3, as DNA: TGTGCCAGCAGCCAAGCAGGCAATAGCAATCAGCCCCAGCATTTT. Protein: CASSQAGNSNQPQHF.

Only a few counts were recorded for this clone. V is TRBV12-3 or TRBV12-4 and J is TRBJ2-1, with 8 bases lining up with TRBD2. The CDR3 length is 11 residues. With V trimmed by 3 bases and J by 15 bases, 4 bases remained unmatched. Here the CDR3 reads CASSFRGGVFF. The CDR3 bases are TGTGCCAGCAGTTTCCGGGGGGGCGTGTTCTTC.

This clone was observed once. V usage is TRBV11-2 and J usage is TRBJ1-2; the match to TRBD1 covers 9 bases. Germline CDR1 is SGHAT and CDR2 is FQNNGV. The CDR3 length is 14 residues. V was pared by 4 bases and J by 6 bases, with 6 bases of the junction left unmatched. As DNA, the CDR3 is TGTGCCAGCAGCTACGGACAGGGGACGGATGGCTACACCTTC. It encodes CASSYGQGTDGYTF.

V gene TRBV27 combines with J gene TRBJ2-7; D perhaps matches TRBD1 (6 bases). Germline V lookup: CDR1 MNHEY, CDR2 SMNVEV (reference sequence). This CDR3 has 17 residues. The germline V and J ends were trimmed by 2 bases and 4 bases, with 21 bases remaining between them. CDR3 sequence: CASSLSPTGLVLYEQYF. CDR3 DNA: TGTGCCAGCAGTTTAAGCCCTACAGGGCTGGTCCTATACGAGCAGTACTTC.

This clone has just a few counts. The chain employs TRBV9 and TRBJ1-2; TRBD1 might be the D (5 bases). The CDR3 spans 15 residues. The germline CDR1 and CDR2 sequences are SGDLS and YYNGEE. Trimming removed 0 bases at V and 7 bases at J, with 16 bases between. CDR3 nucleotides: TGTGCCAGCAGCGTAGCGCGGGGACGCGCCCTTGGCTACACCTTC. Its protein product is CASSVARGRALGYTF.

The chain carries TRBV12-3 or TRBV12-4 and TRBJ1-5; D perhaps matches TRBD1 (5 bases). CDR3 length equals 13 residues. Between the trimmed V and J ends, which lost 5 bases and 7 bases, there was a span of 12 bases. In nucleotides, the CDR3 is TGTGCCAGCAGTCCCCTGGGGGGACAGCCCCAGCATTTT. Translating it yields CASSPLGGQPQHF.

The chain has TRBV28 and TRBJ1-5; TRBD1 is a possible D gene (5 bases). Germline CDR1 reads MDHEN; CDR2 reads SYDVKM. This CDR3 has 13 amino acids. V was clipped by 6 bases and J by 3 bases, with 9 bases between them. The CDR3 reads CASRGHVNQPQHF. Here the CDR3 DNA reads TGTGCCAGCAGGGGGCATGTCAATCAGCCCCAGCATTTT.

The rearrangement joins TRBV11-2 to TRBJ2-1, with TRBD1 as a possible D gene (5 bases). This CDR3 spans 14 amino acids. The germline gives CDR1 SGHAT, CDR2 FQNNGV. Trimming left V 1 base short and J 7 bases short, with 11 bases between. The CDR3 DNA is TGTGCCAGCAGCTTAGCAGGAAAGGGGAATGAGCAGTTCTTC. Translating it yields CASSLAGKGNEQFF.

This clone was detected once. The chain is built from TRBV28 and TRBJ1-1; D is perhaps TRBD1 (6 bases). The length of the CDR3 is 14 residues. The ends were cut back, 6 bases at V and 4 bases at J, with 15 bases in the middle. CDR1 is MDHEN, CDR2 SYDVKM, per germline. CDR3 sequence (DNA): TGTGCCAGCAGCCCTGCGGACAGAGTCACTGAAGCTTTCTTT. Its protein is CASSPADRVTEAFF.

This chain links TRBV11-3 with TRBJ2-7; 11 nucleotides line up with TRBD2. The V and J ends lost 5 bases and 2 bases, in that order; junction bases with no gene match: 8. There are 16 residues in the CDR3. Germline V gene data show CDR1 as SGHNT and CDR2 as YENEEA. In nucleotides, the CDR3 is TGTGCCAGCAGCCTCGGCGGGACTAGCGGAGCCTACGAGCAGTACTTC. Protein product: CASSLGGTSGAYEQYF.

J is TRBJ1-6 and V is TRBV11-2, with a tentative D call TRBD1 (5 bases). The CDR3 is made up of 14 amino acids. The V gene's germline CDR1 is SGHAT and CDR2 FQNNGV. Trimming cost V 10 bases and J 7 bases, with 17 bases left between them. Here the CDR3 DNA reads TGTGCCACGACCAGGACATTCTACAATTCACCCCTCCACTTT. Encoded protein: CATTRTFYNSPLHF.

V gene TRBV2 combines with J gene TRBJ1-6; D remains ambiguous. Germline V CDR1 and CDR2: SNHLY, FYNNEI. CDR3 size: 11 residues. The V and J ends lost 2 bases and 8 bases respectively, with 1 base between them. The CDR3 DNA follows: TGTGCCAGCAGTGAATATTCACCCCTCCACTTT. It encodes CASSEYSPLHF.

The chain uses TRBV28 and TRBJ1-4; maybe TRBD1 (6 bases). The V gene's germline CDR1 is MDHEN and CDR2 SYDVKM. This CDR3 spans 13 amino acids. The V end was cut by 2 bases, the J end by 5 bases, with 6 bases between. The DNA for the CDR3 is TGTGCCAGCAGTTTAACAGGGAATGAAAAACTGTTTTTT. Protein: CASSLTGNEKLFF.

V is TRBV7-8 and J is TRBJ1-1; D call uncertain. V was clipped by 0 bases and J by 1 base, with 9 bases between them. This CDR3 region has 15 residues. Germline V gene sequence: CDR1 SGHVS, CDR2 FQNEAQ. CDR3 sequence: CASSLARLGNTEAFF. The CDR3 DNA reads as TGTGCCAGCAGCTTAGCGAGGCTGGGGAACACTGAAGCTTTCTTT.

The CDR3 here is CASSMGTSGRSSYNEQFF. CDR3 DNA sequence: TGTGCCAGCAGCATGGGGACTAGCGGGCGTAGCTCCTACAATGAGCAGTTCTTC. J is TRBJ2-1 and V is TRBV5-5; 12 bases fit TRBD2. This CDR3 is built from 18 residues. V lost 4 bases and J lost 0; bases outside the gene matches: 8. Per the germline V gene, CDR1 is SGHKS and CDR2 is YYEKEE (reference sequence).

J is TRBJ2-7 and V is TRBV29-1, with D unresolved. This CDR3 region has 13 residues. CDR1 and CDR2 (germline): SQVTM, ANQGSEA. The V gene lost 4 bases and the J gene lost 2 bases, with 12 bases spanning the gap. The CDR3 coding sequence is TGCAGCGTTGTTTCCGATTTAACCTACGAGCAGTACTTC. Translated, it gives CSVVSDLTYEQYF.